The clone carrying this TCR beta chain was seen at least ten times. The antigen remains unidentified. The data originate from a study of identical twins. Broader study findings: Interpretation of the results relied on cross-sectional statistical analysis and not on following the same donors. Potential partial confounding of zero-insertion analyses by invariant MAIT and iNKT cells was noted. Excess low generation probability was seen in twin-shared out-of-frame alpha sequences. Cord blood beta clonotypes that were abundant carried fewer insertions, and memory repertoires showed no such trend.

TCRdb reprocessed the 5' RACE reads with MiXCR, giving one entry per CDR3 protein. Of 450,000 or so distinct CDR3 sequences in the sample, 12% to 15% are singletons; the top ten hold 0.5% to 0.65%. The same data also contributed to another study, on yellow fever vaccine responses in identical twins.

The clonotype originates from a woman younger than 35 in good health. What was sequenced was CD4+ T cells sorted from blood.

The DNA for the CDR3 is TGCGCCAGCAGCGGGGACAGGGCCACGATCGAGCAGTACTTC. Protein: CASSGDRATIEQYF. The chain links TRBV5-1 to TRBJ2-7, with 9 bases aligning to TRBD1. CDR1 SGHRS and CDR2 YFSETQ come from the germline V gene. V lost 4 bases to trimming and J lost 6 bases; unmatched junction nucleotides: 8. The CDR3 is 14 residues long.